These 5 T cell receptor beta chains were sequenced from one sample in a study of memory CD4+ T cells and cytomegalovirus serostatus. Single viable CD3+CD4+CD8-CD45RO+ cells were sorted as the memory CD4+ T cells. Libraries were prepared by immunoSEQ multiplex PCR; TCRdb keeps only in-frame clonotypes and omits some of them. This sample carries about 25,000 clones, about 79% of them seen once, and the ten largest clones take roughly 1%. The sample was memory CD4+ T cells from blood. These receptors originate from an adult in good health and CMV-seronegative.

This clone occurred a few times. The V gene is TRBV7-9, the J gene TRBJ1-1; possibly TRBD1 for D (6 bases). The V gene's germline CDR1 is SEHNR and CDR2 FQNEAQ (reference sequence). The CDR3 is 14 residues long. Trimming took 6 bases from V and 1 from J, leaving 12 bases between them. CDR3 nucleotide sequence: TGTGCCAGCAGTTCCGGACAGACGAACACTGAAGCTTTCTTT. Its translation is CASSSGQTNTEAFF.

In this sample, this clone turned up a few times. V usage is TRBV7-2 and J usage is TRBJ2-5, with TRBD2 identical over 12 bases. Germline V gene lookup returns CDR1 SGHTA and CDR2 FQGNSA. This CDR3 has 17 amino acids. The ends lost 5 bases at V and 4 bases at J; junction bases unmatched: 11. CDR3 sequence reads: CASSPPGLAGGVETQYF. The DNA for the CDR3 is TGTGCCAGCAGCCCCCCGGGCCTAGCGGGGGGGGTAGAGACCCAGTACTTC. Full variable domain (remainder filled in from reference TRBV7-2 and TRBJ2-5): GAGVSQSPSNKVTEKGKDVELRCDPISGHTALYWYRQSLGQGLEFLIYFQGNSAPDKSGLPSDRFSAERTGGSVSTLTIQRTQQEDSAVYLCASSPPGLAGGVETQYFGPGTRLLVL.

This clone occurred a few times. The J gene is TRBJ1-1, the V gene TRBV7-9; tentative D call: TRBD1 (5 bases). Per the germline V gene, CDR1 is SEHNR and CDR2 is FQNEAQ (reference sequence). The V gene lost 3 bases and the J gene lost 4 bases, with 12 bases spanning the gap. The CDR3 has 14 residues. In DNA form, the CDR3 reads TGTGCCAGCAGCTTTCAGGAAAGGGGCACTGAAGCTTTCTTT. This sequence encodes CASSFQERGTEAFF.

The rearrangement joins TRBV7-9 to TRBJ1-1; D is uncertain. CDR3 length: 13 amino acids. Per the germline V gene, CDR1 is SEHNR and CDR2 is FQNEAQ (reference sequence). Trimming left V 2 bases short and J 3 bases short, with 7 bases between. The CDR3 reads CASSLQVDTEAFF. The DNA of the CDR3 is TGTGCCAGCAGCTTACAGGTCGACACTGAAGCTTTCTTT.

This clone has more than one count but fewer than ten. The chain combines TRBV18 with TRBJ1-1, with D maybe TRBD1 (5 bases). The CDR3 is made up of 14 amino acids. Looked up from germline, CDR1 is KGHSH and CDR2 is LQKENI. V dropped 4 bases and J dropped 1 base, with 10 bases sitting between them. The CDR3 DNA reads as TGTGCCAGCTCACGATTCGACAGGAACACTGAAGCTTTCTTT. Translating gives CASSRFDRNTEAFF.